The clone carrying this T cell receptor beta chain was detected ten times or more. The antigen remains undetermined. Purities in excess of 95% were seen in all sorted populations. These data originate in a study of beta chain features in type 1 diabetes. General study points: The naive, central memory and Treg TCRB repertoires showed an apparent similarity that was greater among patients than among healthy donors. TCRB rearrangement may or may not be influenced by HLA type; here this remained unresolved. Across all four CD4+ subsets, people with type 1 diabetes showed modestly shorter TCRB CDR3s. A pattern of fewer insertions and more deletions at VDJ junctions was seen in type 1 diabetes patients.

Per germline, CDR1 SGHDN and CDR2 FVKESK. There are 17 residues in the CDR3. Trimming took off 0 bases at V and 0 bases at J, with 12 bases between the two ends. Every isolated RNA sample was fully reverse transcribed, so sequencing captured expressed TCRB transcripts. Sequencing used immunoSEQ multiplex PCR; TCRdb keeps in-frame clones, though not all of them. Here the sample spans around 650,000 clones, 9.5% to 15% being singletons. The origin of this receptor is a young man with type 1 diabetes. The chain couples TRBV14 to TRBJ2-1; D is ambiguous. The sequenced sample consisted of naive CD4+ T cells from blood. The CDR3 is CASSQDLRRSSYNEQFF. The CDR3, as DNA: TGTGCCAGCAGCCAAGATTTGCGCAGAAGCTCCTACAATGAGCAGTTCTTC.